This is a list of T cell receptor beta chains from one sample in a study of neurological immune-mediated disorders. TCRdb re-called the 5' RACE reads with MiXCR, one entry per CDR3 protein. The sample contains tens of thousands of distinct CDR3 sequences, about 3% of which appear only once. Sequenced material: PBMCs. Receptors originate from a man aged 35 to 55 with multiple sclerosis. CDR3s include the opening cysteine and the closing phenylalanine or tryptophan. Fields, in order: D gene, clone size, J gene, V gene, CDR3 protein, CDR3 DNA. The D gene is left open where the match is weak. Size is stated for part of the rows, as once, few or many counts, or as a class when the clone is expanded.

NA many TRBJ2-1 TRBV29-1 CSVEDLREQFF TGCAGCGTTGAAGATCTTAGGGAGCAGTTCTTC
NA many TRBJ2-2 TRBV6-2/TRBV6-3 CASSYRGGTGELFF TGTGCCAGCAGTTACAGGGGCGGCACCGGGGAGCTGTTTTTT
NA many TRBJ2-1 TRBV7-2 CASSLDGGGREQFF TGTGCCAGCAGCTTAGATGGGGGCGGGAGAGAGCAGTTCTTC
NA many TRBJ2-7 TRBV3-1 CASSQARGAPPYEQYF TGTGCCAGCAGCCAAGCCAGGGGCGCTCCCCCCTACGAGCAGTACTTC
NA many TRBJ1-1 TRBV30 CAWSALAEAFF TGTGCCTGGAGTGCGCTCGCTGAAGCTTTCTTT
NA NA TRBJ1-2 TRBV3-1 CASSQDTVYGYTF TGTGCCAGCAGCCAAGATACGGTGTATGGCTACACCTTC
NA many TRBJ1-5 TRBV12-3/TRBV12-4 CASTLDQGNQPQNF TGTGCCAGCACCCTGGACCAGGGCAATCAGCCCCAGAATTTT
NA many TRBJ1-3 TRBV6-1 CASSEALTGVYTIYF TGTGCCAGCAGTGAAGCTCTGACAGGAGTATACACCATATATTTT
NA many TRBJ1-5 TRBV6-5 CASSTVPGRGVPYSNQPQHF TGTGCCAGCAGTACCGTGCCGGGCCGTGGGGTTCCCTATAGCAATCAGCCCCAGCATTTT
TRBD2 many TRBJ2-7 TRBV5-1 CASSLAASGVGSYEQYF TGCGCCAGCAGCTTGGCGGCTAGCGGGGTAGGATCCTACGAGCAGTACTTC
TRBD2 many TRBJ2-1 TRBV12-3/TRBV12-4 CASSQTSGINNEQFF TGTGCCAGCAGCCAGACTAGCGGGATCAACAATGAGCAGTTCTTC
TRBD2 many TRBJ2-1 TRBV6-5 CASKRGGRNEQFF TGTGCCAGCAAGCGGGGGGGTCGAAATGAGCAGTTCTTC
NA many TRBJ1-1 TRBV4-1 CASSQELNVNTEAFF TGCGCCAGCAGCCAAGAGCTCAACGTGAACACTGAAGCTTTCTTT
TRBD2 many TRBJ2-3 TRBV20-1 CSATLLAGADTQYF TGCAGTGCAACCCTACTAGCGGGGGCAGATACGCAGTATTTT
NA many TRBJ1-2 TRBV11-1 CASSLARTGREDGYTF TGTGCCAGCAGCTTAGCGCGAACAGGGCGAGAGGATGGCTACACCTTC
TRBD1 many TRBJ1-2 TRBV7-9 CASSGRDSFYGYTF TGTGCCAGCAGCGGCCGGGACAGCTTCTATGGCTACACCTTC